The TCR beta chain under discussion was sequenced for a study of blood T cell repertoires in COVID-19. Turning to the study itself: Samples came from the United States, Italy and Spain, spanning acute and convalescent COVID-19. Sources were T cells, B-cell-depleted T cells, or PBMCs; the material itself was cDNA or gDNA.

In the study's own analysis: Reference gene primer amplification yielded estimated nucleated cell counts. Generated by immunoSEQ multiplex PCR, the TCRdb table keeps only in-frame clones and is missing some. V and J calls and clone size follow that table, whereas D and trimming were derived from the DNA. The table has 150,000 to 200,000 clones, roughly 84% seen once. V was pared by 6 bases and J by 5 bases, with 16 bases between. Germline-derived CDR1 and CDR2 are SQVTM and ANQGSEA. This CDR3 is built from 14 residues. This clone was counted once. The source is a woman over 75 with active or convalescent COVID-19. This chain uses TRBV29-1 with TRBJ2-2, with D perhaps TRBD1 (6 bases). Material for sequencing was peripheral blood. The CDR3 nucleotides read TGCAGCGTCGTACAGGGAGAGGGGACCGGGGAGCTGTTTTTT. It specifies CSVVQGEGTGELFF.